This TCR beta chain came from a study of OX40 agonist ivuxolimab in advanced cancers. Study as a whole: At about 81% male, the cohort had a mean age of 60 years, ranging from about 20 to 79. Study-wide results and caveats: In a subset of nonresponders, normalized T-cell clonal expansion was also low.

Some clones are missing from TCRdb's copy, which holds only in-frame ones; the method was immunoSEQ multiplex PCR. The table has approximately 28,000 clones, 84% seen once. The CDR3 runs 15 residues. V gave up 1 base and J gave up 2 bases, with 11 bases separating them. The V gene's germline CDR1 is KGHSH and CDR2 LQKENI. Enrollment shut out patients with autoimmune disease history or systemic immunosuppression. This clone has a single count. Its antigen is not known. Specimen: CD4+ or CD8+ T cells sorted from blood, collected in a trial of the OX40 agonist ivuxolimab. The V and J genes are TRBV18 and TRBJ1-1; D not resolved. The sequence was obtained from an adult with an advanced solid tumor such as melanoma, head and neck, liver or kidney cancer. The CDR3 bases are TGTGCCAGCTCACCACTAGGTTTGATAAACACTGAAGCTTTCTTT. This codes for CASSPLGLINTEAFF.